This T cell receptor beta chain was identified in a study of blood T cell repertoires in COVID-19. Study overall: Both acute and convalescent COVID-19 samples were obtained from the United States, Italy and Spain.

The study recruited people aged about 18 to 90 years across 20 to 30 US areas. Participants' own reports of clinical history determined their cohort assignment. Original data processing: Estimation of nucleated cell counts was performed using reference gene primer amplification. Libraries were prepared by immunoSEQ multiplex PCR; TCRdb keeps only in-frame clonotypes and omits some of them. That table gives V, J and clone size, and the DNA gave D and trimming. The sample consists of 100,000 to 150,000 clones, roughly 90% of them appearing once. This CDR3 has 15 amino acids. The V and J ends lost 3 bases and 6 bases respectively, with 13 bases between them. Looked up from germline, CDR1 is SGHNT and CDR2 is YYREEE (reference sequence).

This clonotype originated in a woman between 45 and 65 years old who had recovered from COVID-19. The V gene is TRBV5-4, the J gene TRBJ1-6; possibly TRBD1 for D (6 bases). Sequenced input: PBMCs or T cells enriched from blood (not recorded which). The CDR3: CASSSLQGGNSPLHF. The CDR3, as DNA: TGTGCCAGCAGCTCTCTACAGGGTGGTAATTCACCCCTCCACTTT.